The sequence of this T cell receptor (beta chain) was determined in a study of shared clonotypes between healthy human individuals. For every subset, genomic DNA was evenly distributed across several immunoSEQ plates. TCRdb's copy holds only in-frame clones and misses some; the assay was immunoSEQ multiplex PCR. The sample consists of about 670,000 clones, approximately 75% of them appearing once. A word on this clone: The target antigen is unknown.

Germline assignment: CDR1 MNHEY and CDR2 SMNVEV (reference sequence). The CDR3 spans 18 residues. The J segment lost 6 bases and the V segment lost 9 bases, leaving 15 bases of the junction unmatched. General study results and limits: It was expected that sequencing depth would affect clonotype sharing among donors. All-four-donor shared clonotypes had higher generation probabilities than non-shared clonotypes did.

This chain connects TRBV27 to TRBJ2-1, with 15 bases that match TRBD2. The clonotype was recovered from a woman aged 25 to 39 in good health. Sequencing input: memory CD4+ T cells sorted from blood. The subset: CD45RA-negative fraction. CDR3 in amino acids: CARVNGTSGGIRANEQFF. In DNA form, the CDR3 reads TGTGCCAGAGTGAATGGGACTAGCGGGGGGATCCGGGCCAATGAGCAGTTCTTC.